These 29 T cell receptor beta chains came from one sample sequenced in a study of technical replicates of blood from several donors. Profiled with immunoSEQ multiplex PCR; TCRdb holds only in-frame clones, not every one. The sample lists some 74,000 clones, 95% seen once, with less than 0.25% in the top ten. The sequenced material came from T cells isolated from PBMCs. All receptors derive from a human donor in good health.

Written as DNA, the CDR3 is TGTGCCTGGAGGCAACTAGCGGGGGGGGAAAACACCGGGGAGCTGTTTTTT. Protein product: CAWRQLAGGENTGELFF. The chain is built from TRBV30 and TRBJ2-2, with TRBD2 matching over 13 bases. CDR1 GTSNPN and CDR2 SVGIG come from the germline V gene (reference sequence). The CDR3 has 17 residues. Trimming at V came to 3 bases and at J to 2 bases, leaving 6 bases not matched to a gene.

This chain connects TRBV6-1 to TRBJ2-1; 9 bases are a match to TRBD1. Germline CDR1 and CDR2: MNHNS and SASEGT. Trimming cost V 8 bases and J 1 base; bases outside gene matches: 3. There are 14 residues in the CDR3. CDR3 nucleotide sequence: TGTGCCAGCGGGGGGACAGGGTCCTACAATGAGCAGTTCTTC. Amino acid sequence: CASGGTGSYNEQFF.

The V call is TRBV28, the J call TRBJ2-3; 10 nucleotides align to TRBD2. The CDR3 covers 19 residues. Germline CDR1 and CDR2: MDHEN and SYDVKM. V was clipped by 5 bases and J by 5 bases; unmatched bases: 19. CDR3 bases: TGTGCCAGCAGTCCCTCAGCTAGCGGGAGAGCCAGGAATCTAGATACGCAGTATTTT. Translated, it gives CASSPSASGRARNLDTQYF.

This clone is a singleton in its sample. The V and J genes are TRBV27 and TRBJ2-1, with 8 bases fitting TRBD2. CDR3 length: 14 amino acids. Germline V gene data show CDR1 as MNHEY and CDR2 as SMNVEV (reference sequence). V was clipped by 10 bases and J by 4 bases; unmatched bases: 9. CDR3 DNA sequence: TGTGCCACCTCGACGGGGGGGCCATACAATGAGCAGTTCTTC. The encoded protein is CATSTGGPYNEQFF.

The V gene is TRBV14, the J gene TRBJ2-7; D might be TRBD2 (6 bases). The ends were cut back, 4 bases at V and 2 bases at J, with 15 bases in the middle. CDR1 is SGHDN, CDR2 FVKESK, per germline. CDR3 length: 15 amino acids. The CDR3 nucleotides are TGTGCCAGCAGCCCAAGTCGGCGGGGAGCCTACGAGCAGTACTTC. It specifies CASSPSRRGAYEQYF.

The chain uses TRBV5-4 and TRBJ2-7; perhaps TRBD1 as D (5 bases). Trimming took 3 bases from V and 2 from J, leaving 15 bases between them. The CDR3 totals 15 residues. In germline, CDR1 is SGHNT, CDR2 YYREEE (reference sequence). In nucleotides, the CDR3 is TGTGCCAGCAGCTCTGGAGACAGCTTTGCCTACGAGCAGTACTTC. Translating it yields CASSSGDSFAYEQYF.

This rearrangement joins TRBV5-1 to TRBJ1-2, with D possibly being TRBD1 (5 bases). V was cut by 2 bases and J by 3 bases, with 8 bases left in between. The germline CDR1 and CDR2 sequences are SGHRS and YFSETQ. The CDR3 runs 13 residues. The DNA for the CDR3 is TGCGCCAGCAGCTTCAGGGAGGACTATGGCTACACCTTC. It encodes CASSFREDYGYTF.

The chain joins TRBV5-4 to TRBJ1-1; tentatively, D is TRBD1 (6 bases). CDR1 and CDR2 from the germline V gene are SGHNT and YYREEE (reference sequence). The CDR3 is 16 residues long. The V end lost 4 bases, the J end lost 3 bases, and 19 bases lay between the germline ends. The CDR3 reads CASSKARGRRDTEAFF. The CDR3 DNA reads as TGTGCCAGCAGCAAGGCCAGGGGTCGGCGAGACACTGAAGCTTTCTTT.

The rearrangement uses TRBV19 and TRBJ2-7; D gene uncertain. V dropped 2 bases and J dropped 1 base, with 9 bases sitting between them. The CDR3 is 14 residues long. Germline V gene lookup returns CDR1 LNHDA and CDR2 SQIVND (reference sequence). CDR3 sequence reads: CASSITPDSYEQYF. DNA of the CDR3: TGTGCCAGTAGTATAACCCCAGATTCCTACGAGCAGTACTTC. Drawing the rest from reference TRBV19 and TRBJ2-7, the complete variable domain is DGGITQSPKYLFRKEGQNVTLSCEQNLNHDAMYWYRQDPGQGLRLIYYSQIVNDFQKGDIAEGYSVSREKKESFPLTVTSAQKNPTAFYLCASSITPDSYEQYFGPGTRLTVT.

The table lists this clone with a count of one. The rearrangement links TRBV6-5 to TRBJ1-2; 7 bases agree with TRBD1. With 5 bases clipped from V and 5 bases from J, the junction kept 5 bases outside the gene matches. CDR1 and CDR2 (germline): MNHEY, SVGAGI. The CDR3 is made up of 13 amino acids. The CDR3 region is CASSTGVRYGYTF. The CDR3 DNA is TGTGCCAGCAGTACAGGGGTGAGGTATGGCTACACCTTC.

The chain joins TRBV11-2 to TRBJ2-7; 9 nucleotides agree with TRBD1. The germline V gene encodes CDR1 SGHAT and CDR2 FQNNGV. The trim removed 5 bases at V and 1 base at J, leaving 3 bases unmatched. The CDR3 has 14 residues. For the CDR3, the DNA is TGTGCCAGCAGCGCAGACAGGGGGTCCTACGAGCAGTACTTC. Translated: CASSADRGSYEQYF.

The chain couples TRBV5-6 to TRBJ2-3; the match to TRBD1 covers 8 bases. The CDR3 runs to 17 residues. Germline loops: CDR1 SGHDT, CDR2 YYEEEE. V lost 4 bases, J lost 5 bases, and 15 bases stayed unmatched. The DNA for the CDR3 is TGTGCCAGCAGCCCGGCTGGACAGGGAAAAGTGGAAGATACGCAGTATTTT. Translating gives CASSPAGQGKVEDTQYF.

This clone has a single count. The chain is built from TRBV6-5 and TRBJ2-5; D remains ambiguous. Between the trimmed V and J ends, which lost 0 bases and 7 bases, there was a span of 9 bases. The germline V gene encodes CDR1 MNHEY and CDR2 SVGAGI. The CDR3 has 13 amino acids. The CDR3 sequence is CASSYSARRTQYF. DNA for the CDR3: TGTGCCAGCAGTTACTCGGCGAGGAGGACCCAGTACTTC.

This clone is a singleton in its sample. The V and J genes are TRBV6-1 and TRBJ2-6; weak D call: TRBD1 (6 bases). Germline V gene lookup returns CDR1 MNHNS and CDR2 SASEGT. V was cut by 3 bases and J by 4 bases, with 10 bases left in between. This CDR3 has 15 residues. The CDR3 reads CASSETGSGANVLTF. For the CDR3, the DNA is TGTGCCAGCAGTGAGACAGGCTCCGGGGCCAACGTCCTGACTTTC.

V gene TRBV27 combines with J gene TRBJ2-7; the match to TRBD2 covers 10 bases. The ends lost 10 bases at V and 3 bases at J; junction bases unmatched: 3. CDR3 length equals 12 residues. The germline V gene encodes CDR1 MNHEY and CDR2 SMNVEV (reference sequence). In DNA, the CDR3 is TGTGCCACTCGGACTAGCGGCTACGAGCAGTACTTC. As protein: CATRTSGYEQYF.

The chain combines TRBV19 with TRBJ2-6; the D is unclear. The germline CDR1 and CDR2 sequences are LNHDA and SQIVND (reference sequence). The CDR3 extends over 14 amino acids. Trimming stripped 4 bases from V and 0 bases from J, with 4 bases between. The CDR3 reads CASSTSSGANVLTF. The CDR3 DNA reads as TGTGCCAGTAGTACTAGCTCTGGGGCCAACGTCCTGACTTTC.

This chain uses TRBV27 with TRBJ2-2; no reliable D call. The CDR3 length is 14 residues. V was pared by 6 bases and J by 3 bases, with 11 bases between. CDR1 and CDR2 (germline): MNHEY, SMNVEV (reference sequence). The CDR3 DNA follows: TGTGCCAGCAGGCCCCACCTAGACACCGGGGAGCTGTTTTTT. Amino acids: CASRPHLDTGELFF.

V and J are TRBV29-1 and TRBJ1-2, with D possibly being TRBD1 (5 bases). V was cut by 2 bases and J by 5 bases, with 18 bases left in between. CDR3 length: 15 residues. Germline V gene data show CDR1 as SQVTM and CDR2 as ANQGSEA. CDR3 amino acids: CSVESGSGSRYGYTF. As DNA, the CDR3 is TGCAGCGTTGAAAGTGGTTCAGGGTCTCGATATGGCTACACCTTC. The full variable domain, its missing parts supplied by reference TRBV29-1 and TRBJ1-2, is SAVISQKPSRDICQRGTSLTIQCQVDSQVTMMFWYRQQPGQSLTLIATANQGSEATYESGFVIDKFPISRPNLTFSTLTVSNMSPEDSSIYLCSVESGSGSRYGYTFGSGTRLTVV.

Only one count was recorded for this clone. The CDR3 reads CASGLIGTGANVLTF. As DNA, the CDR3 is TGTGCTAGTGGTCTGATCGGGACTGGGGCCAACGTCCTGACTTTC. The chain recombines TRBV12-5 with TRBJ2-6; D is perhaps TRBD2 (5 bases). Trimming took off 5 bases at V and 2 bases at J, with 10 bases between the two ends. The CDR3 spans 15 residues. Germline CDR1 reads LGHNT; CDR2 reads FRNRAP.

This chain joins TRBV28 and TRBJ1-6; maybe TRBD1 (5 bases). The V gene lost 5 bases and the J gene lost 10 bases, with 15 bases spanning the gap. Looked up from germline, CDR1 is MDHEN and CDR2 is SYDVKM. This CDR3 is built from 14 residues. CDR3 in DNA: TGTGCCAGCAGTATCCTGGCAGGGAGGTCACCCCTCCACTTT. It yields the protein CASSILAGRSPLHF.

The J gene is TRBJ2-5, the V gene TRBV11-3, with a weak D call TRBD2 (6 bases). Trimming took 5 bases from V and 3 from J, leaving 16 bases between them. Per germline, CDR1 SGHNT and CDR2 YENEEA. The CDR3 is made up of 15 amino acids. CDR3 in amino acids: CASSVGEATKETQYF. The CDR3 DNA sequence: TGTGCCAGCAGCGTGGGGGAGGCGACAAAAGAGACCCAGTACTTC. Full variable domain (rest looked up from reference TRBV11-3 and TRBJ2-5): EAGVVQSPRYKIIEKKQPVAFWCNPISGHNTLYWYLQNLGQGPELLIRYENEEAVDDSQLPKDRFSAERLKGVDSTLKIQPAELGDSAVYLCASSVGEATKETQYFGPGTRLLVL.

This rearrangement joins TRBV4-2 to TRBJ1-1, with D perhaps TRBD1 (5 bases). CDR3 length: 15 amino acids. Trimming cost V 1 base and J 4 bases, with 13 bases left between them. CDR1 LGHNA and CDR2 YNFKEQ come from the germline V gene. The DNA of the CDR3 is TGTGCCAGCAGCCAAGCCAGGGATCGGCCCACTGAAGCTTTCTTT. As protein: CASSQARDRPTEAFF.

This chain connects TRBV9 to TRBJ2-2, with 7 nucleotides matching TRBD1. CDR1 and CDR2 (germline): SGDLS, YYNGEE. The CDR3 totals 17 residues. The CDR3 DNA follows: TGTGCGAACGATGTACCGGGACAGTCATCGGACACCGGGGAGCTGTTTTTT. This encodes CANDVPGQSSDTGELFF.

The rearrangement links TRBV7-3 to TRBJ2-1; 8 bases fit TRBD2. The CDR3 extends over 17 amino acids. Trimming took 5 bases from V and 7 from J; bases not matched to a gene: 16. CDR1 and CDR2 (germline): SGHTA, FQGTGA. The CDR3 nucleotides are TGTGCCAGCAGCCCCTTTATCACTAGCGGCCTCCTGAATGAGCAGTTCTTC. This gives the protein CASSPFITSGLLNEQFF.

V and J are TRBV5-4 and TRBJ2-7, with D maybe TRBD2 (5 bases). V dropped 2 bases and J dropped 0 bases, with 9 bases sitting between them. Germline V gives CDR1 SGHNT, CDR2 YYREEE (reference sequence). CDR3 length: 14 residues. CDR3 sequence: CASSLEDSSYEQYF. The CDR3 bases are TGTGCCAGCAGCTTAGAGGACTCCTCCTACGAGCAGTACTTC.

This clone is a singleton in its sample. This chain uses TRBV7-9 with TRBJ1-2; D not certain. Looked up from germline, CDR1 is SEHNR and CDR2 is FQNEAQ (reference sequence). CDR3 size: 14 residues. The V gene lost 4 bases and the J gene lost 0 bases, with 9 bases spanning the gap. CDR3 nucleotide sequence: TGTGCCAGCAGCTCAACAGCTACTAACTATGGCTACACCTTC. Amino acids: CASSSTATNYGYTF.

The V call is TRBV28, the J call TRBJ2-7; TRBD2 agrees at 12 bases. This CDR3 spans 16 amino acids. The germline V gene encodes CDR1 MDHEN and CDR2 SYDVKM. V lost 6 bases to trimming and J lost 2 bases; unmatched junction nucleotides: 8. This CDR3 is CASRTNLAGGPYEQYF. The CDR3 DNA is TGTGCCAGCAGGACCAATCTAGCGGGAGGGCCCTACGAGCAGTACTTC.

V usage is TRBV19 and J usage is TRBJ1-5, with a possible D match to TRBD1 (5 bases). The V end lost 5 bases, the J end lost 7 bases, and 12 bases lay between the germline ends. The CDR3 length is 13 residues. Germline CDR1 reads LNHDA; CDR2 reads SQIVND (reference sequence). CDR3 loop: CASSLTGGQPQHF. The CDR3 DNA reads TGTGCCAGTAGTTTAACAGGTGGGCAGCCCCAGCATTTT.

The CDR3 region has the DNA TGTGCCAGTAGTCCAACAGGGAGCCCCTACAATGAGCAGTTCTTC. The encoded protein is CASSPTGSPYNEQFF. The chain carries TRBV19 and TRBJ2-1; maybe TRBD1 (6 bases). This CDR3 comprises 15 residues. Per the germline V gene, CDR1 is LNHDA and CDR2 is SQIVND (reference sequence). V dropped 5 bases and J dropped 2 bases, with 13 bases sitting between them. Supplemented by reference TRBV19 and TRBJ2-1, the full variable domain reads DGGITQSPKYLFRKEGQNVTLSCEQNLNHDAMYWYRQDPGQGLRLIYYSQIVNDFQKGDIAEGYSVSREKKESFPLTVTSAQKNPTAFYLCASSPTGSPYNEQFFGPGTRLTVL.